The 23 T cell receptor beta chains presented below share a single source sample, sequenced in a study of T-cell memory formation after mild COVID-19. TCRdb redid the calling of the 5' RACE reads with MiXCR, one entry per CDR3 protein. The table includes around 25,000 distinct CDR3 sequences, about 7.4% detected once. Sequencing input: PBMCs or a T cell subset sorted from them (not recorded which). These receptors all come from an adult woman who had mild COVID-19 (a few samples of this study predate the infection). Cell type and time point are not known.

This clonotype was counted at least ten times. This sequence joins TRBV6-4 and TRBJ2-2; 8 bases map to TRBD1. The CDR3 is 14 amino acids. In germline, CDR1 is MRHNA, CDR2 SNTAGT. The V gene end was trimmed by 6 bases and the J gene end by 3 bases; junction bases not matched to a gene: 3. As DNA, the CDR3 is TGTGCCAGCAGCCCGGACAGGGACACCGGGGAGCTGTTTTTT. It codes for CASSPDRDTGELFF.

This clonotype was picked up many times. The rearrangement uses TRBV12-3 or TRBV12-4 and TRBJ2-7; possibly TRBD1 or TRBD2 for D (6 bases each). The CDR3 runs 15 residues. V lost 6 bases to trimming and J lost 5 bases, with 20 bases between them. CDR3 nucleotide sequence: TGTGCCAGCAGCCCTCTGAGGGGGGTGGGTCACGAGCAGTACTTC. This gives the protein CASSPLRGVGHEQYF.

This clonotype was recorded at least ten times. The chain is built from TRBV7-2 and TRBJ2-6; D is uncertain. With 1 base removed from V and 1 base from J, the gap between germline ends came to 14 bases. Germline V gives CDR1 SGHTA, CDR2 FQGNSA. CDR3 size: 18 residues. The CDR3 coding sequence is TGTGCCAGCAGCTTAGTTGGCGCAGCCACATCTGGGGCCAACGTCCTGACTTTC. Protein product: CASSLVGAATSGANVLTF.

This clonotype was found many times. J is TRBJ2-7 and V is TRBV5-4; no reliable D call. V lost 2 bases and J 6 bases, leaving 9 bases between the germline ends. The germline V gene has CDR1 SGHNT and CDR2 YYREEE (reference sequence). This CDR3 has 12 amino acids. This CDR3 is CASSLTGGEQYF. In nucleotides, the CDR3 is TGTGCCAGCAGCTTAACGGGTGGCGAGCAGTACTTC.

This clonotype was found many times. The gene calls are TRBV5-6 and TRBJ1-1; D possibly corresponds to TRBD1 (6 bases). Between the trimmed V and J ends, which lost 3 bases and 11 bases, there was a span of 20 bases. Germline assignment: CDR1 SGHDT and CDR2 YYEEEE. CDR3 length: 14 residues. The CDR3 is CASSWGQLASWAFF. As DNA, the CDR3 is TGTGCCAGCAGCTGGGGACAACTGGCCTCGTGGGCTTTCTTT.

This clonotype has ten or more counts. The genes are TRBV3-1 and TRBJ1-2; D is unclear. Germline V CDR1 and CDR2: LGHDT, YNNKEL (reference sequence). The V and J ends lost 4 bases and 4 bases respectively, with 10 bases between them. This CDR3 is 13 amino acids long. CDR3 loop: CASSPDPLYGYTF. CDR3 nucleotides: TGTGCCAGCAGCCCCGACCCTCTCTATGGCTACACCTTC.

The rearrangement joins TRBV7-6 to TRBJ2-5; D possibly corresponds to TRBD1 (5 bases). Trimming shortened V by 3 bases and J by 5 bases, and 10 bases separated the two germline ends. The germline CDR1 and CDR2 sequences are SGHVS and FNYEAQ. This CDR3 has 13 residues. CDR3: CASSLDTDETQYF. CDR3 sequence (DNA): TGTGCCAGCAGCTTGGACACCGATGAGACCCAGTACTTC.

At least ten counts were recorded for this clonotype. This chain links TRBV4-1 with TRBJ2-7; D unclear. CDR3 size: 18 residues. Germline-derived CDR1 and CDR2 are MGHRA and YSYEKL. The V end lost 0 bases, the J end lost 4 bases, and 22 bases lay between the germline ends. CDR3 sequence (DNA): TGCGCCAGCAGCCAAGAAAGACACCGTACCCCAGTGGCATACGAGCAGTACTTC. Its protein product is CASSQERHRTPVAYEQYF.

This clonotype was recorded at least ten times. This sequence joins TRBV7-9 and TRBJ1-1; D is undetermined. The CDR3 totals 14 residues. V shed 4 bases and J shed 2 bases, with 11 bases lying between them. Per germline, CDR1 SEHNR and CDR2 FQNEAQ (reference sequence). The CDR3 reads CASSSPSLNTEAFF. DNA for the CDR3: TGTGCCAGCAGCTCACCCTCCCTCAACACTGAAGCTTTCTTT.

The table lists this clonotype with many counts. The CDR3 bases are TGTGCCAGCAGCGCCCAGGATTGGCCTCTATCCGTCTATGGCTACACCTTC. Amino acid sequence: CASSAQDWPLSVYGYTF. The chain combines TRBV9 with TRBJ1-2; D remains ambiguous. Germline CDR1 and CDR2: SGDLS and YYNGEE. This CDR3 spans 17 amino acids. The V end was cut by 3 bases, the J end by 4 bases, with 22 bases between.

This clonotype was seen at least ten times. The rearrangement joins TRBV7-2 to TRBJ2-1; 8 bases align to TRBD2. CDR1 and CDR2 from the germline V gene are SGHTA and FQGNSA. J lost 5 bases, V lost 5 bases, and 11 bases had no gene match. The CDR3 covers 16 residues. CDR3 coding DNA: TGTGCCAGCAGCACAACCGGGACTAGGGGCAACAATGAGCAGTTCTTC. Protein: CASSTTGTRGNNEQFF.

This clonotype was recorded many times. V usage is TRBV2 and J usage is TRBJ2-3; 9 bases fit TRBD2. The trim removed 2 bases at V and 3 bases at J, leaving 6 bases unmatched. The CDR3 sequence is 16 residues long. CDR1 is SNHLY and CDR2 is FYNNEI in the germline V gene. CDR3 loop: CASSEQAGGMTDTQYF. In nucleotides, the CDR3 is TGTGCCAGCAGTGAACAAGCGGGGGGTATGACAGATACGCAGTATTTT.

There are many counts of this clonotype. A junction end diverges from the germline sequence, so it may reflect a read error. The genes are TRBV15 and TRBJ1-6, with D perhaps TRBD1 (5 bases). The germline CDR1 and CDR2 sequences are LNHNV and YYDKDF (reference sequence). The CDR3 totals 13 residues. The CDR3 sequence is CVTSRGTYSPLHF. The CDR3 DNA reads as TGTGTCACCAGCCGCGGGACTTATTCACCCCTCCACTTT. Looking up the rest from reference TRBV15 and TRBJ1-6 gives the full variable domain: DAMVIQNPRYQVTQFGKPVTLSCSQTLNHNVMYWYQQKSSQAPKLLFHYYDKDFNNEADTPDNFQSRRPNTSFCFLDIRSPGLGDTAMYLCVTSRGTYSPLHFGNGTRLTVT.

There are many counts of this clonotype. The rearrangement uses TRBV5-1 and TRBJ2-1; no firm D call. The CDR3 has 15 residues. The germline gives CDR1 SGHRS, CDR2 YFSETQ. The ends were cut back, 2 bases at V and 0 bases at J, with 9 bases in the middle. CDR3 coding DNA: TGCGCCAGCAGCTTAACCAGACCCTCCTACAATGAGCAGTTCTTC. This gives the protein CASSLTRPSYNEQFF.

In its sample, this clonotype was seen many times. This chain's CDR3 is CASTLGTNYGYTF. As DNA, the CDR3 is TGCGCCAGCACCCTCGGGACAAACTATGGCTACACCTTC. The chain has TRBV5-1 and TRBJ1-2; maybe TRBD1 (6 bases). The CDR3 is 13 amino acids. Germline V CDR1 and CDR2: SGHRS, YFSETQ. Trimming removed 6 bases at V and 2 bases at J, with 11 bases between.

This clonotype appeared a few times. In DNA, the CDR3 is TGTGCCAGCAGCCCCGGGACTAGCGAATACAATGAGCAGTTCTTC. It yields the protein CASSPGTSEYNEQFF. The gene calls are TRBV7-3 and TRBJ2-1; 10 positions agree with TRBD2. The CDR3 length is 15 residues. The V and J ends lost 5 bases and 4 bases, in that order; junction bases with no gene match: 5. CDR1 is SGHTA, CDR2 FQGTGA, per germline.

CDR3 residues: CASSGEGQPYEKLFF. The CDR3 bases are TGCGCCAGCAGCGGAGAGGGACAGCCATATGAAAAACTGTTTTTT. This rearrangement joins TRBV5-1 to TRBJ1-4; 7 positions agree with TRBD1. The germline V gene encodes CDR1 SGHRS and CDR2 YFSETQ. Trimming cost V 4 bases and J 6 bases; bases outside gene matches: 9. The CDR3 totals 15 residues.

This clonotype has ten or more counts. The V and J genes are TRBV3-1 and TRBJ2-7, with D possibly being TRBD1 or TRBD2 (5 bases each). V was clipped by 3 bases and J by 0 bases, with 12 bases between them. There are 15 residues in the CDR3. The V gene's germline CDR1 is LGHDT and CDR2 YNNKEL (reference sequence). The CDR3 DNA is TGTGCCAGCAGCCAGTTCTCCGGGGCCTCCTACGAGCAGTACTTC. Translated: CASSQFSGASYEQYF.

This clonotype occurred many times. In nucleotides, the CDR3 is TGTGCCAGCAGCGTAGACGGGCAGGGCGGACAGCCCCAGCATTTT. Protein: CASSVDGQGGQPQHF. The rearrangement links TRBV9 to TRBJ1-5; possible D gene TRBD1, 5 bases. The CDR3 length is 15 residues. The V end was cut by 0 bases, the J end by 7 bases, with 14 bases between. CDR1 is SGDLS, CDR2 YYNGEE, per germline.

This clonotype is labeled as medium-sized. This chain connects TRBV7-3 to TRBJ2-3; unclear D gene. The germline CDR1 and CDR2 sequences are SGHTA and FQGTGA. Deletions cut 0 bases from V and 2 bases from J, with 9 bases between. CDR3 size: 15 residues. This CDR3 reads CASSLTGSHTDTQYF. The CDR3 DNA is TGTGCCAGCAGCTTAACGGGTAGCCACACAGATACGCAGTATTTT.

This clonotype was recorded once. This chain connects TRBV7-6 to TRBJ2-2; D ambiguous. The CDR3 consists of 13 residues. The germline V gene encodes CDR1 SGHVS and CDR2 FNYEAQ. V lost 4 bases and J 6 bases, leaving 9 bases between the germline ends. The DNA of the CDR3 is TGTGCCAGCAGCTATGGGTCGGCCGGGGAGCTGTTTTTT. Translating it yields CASSYGSAGELFF.

This clonotype was recorded many times. The chain has TRBV5-5 and TRBJ1-2, with 9 bases that match TRBD1. J gave up 1 base and V 4 bases, and 11 bases lay outside the gene matches. This CDR3 has 17 amino acids. Germline V gene sequence: CDR1 SGHKS, CDR2 YYEKEE (reference sequence). The CDR3 reads CASSGVSWTGDNYGYTF. DNA for the CDR3: TGTGCCAGCAGCGGGGTATCCTGGACAGGGGATAACTATGGCTACACCTTC.

The sample holds many counts of this clonotype. V is TRBV6-5 and J is TRBJ1-3; D perhaps matches TRBD1 (6 bases). With 0 bases removed from V and 2 bases from J, the gap between germline ends came to 11 bases. This CDR3 has 16 amino acids. Germline loops: CDR1 MNHEY, CDR2 SVGAGI. The CDR3 reads CASSYSLGGTGNTIYF. The CDR3 region has the DNA TGTGCCAGCAGTTACTCTTTAGGGGGAACTGGAAACACCATATATTTT.